The clone carrying this T cell receptor beta chain was seen only a few times. Its antigen is still unknown. The record originates from a study of CD8 T cells in ankylosing spondylitis. Study-level points and caveats: Clones linked to disease were reported to show significant enrichment in matched ankylosing spondylitis synovial fluid.

TCR beta libraries were made by quantitative 5'-RACE with molecular barcodes. Each CDR3 protein is one row after TCRdb ran MiXCR on the 5' RACE reads. The table shows 340,000 or so distinct CDR3 sequences, with approximately 15% occurring only once. The CDR3 runs 16 residues. Germline V gene lookup returns CDR1 SGHRS and CDR2 YFSETQ. With V trimmed by 0 bases and J by 7 bases, 9 bases remained unmatched. Input material: blood, either unsorted or a sorted T cell fraction (not recorded which). This TCR was sampled from a male donor with ankylosing spondylitis or in good health (not recorded which). The chain combines TRBV5-1 with TRBJ2-1; 8 nucleotides line up with TRBD2. The CDR3: CASSLADRAGVNEQFF. Written as DNA, the CDR3 is TGCGCCAGCAGCTTGGCCGATCGAGCGGGAGTGAATGAGCAGTTCTTC. The variable domain in full, completed from reference TRBV5-1 and TRBJ2-1, reads KAGVTQTPRYLIKTRGQQVTLSCSPISGHRSVSWYQQTPGQGLQFLFEYFSETQRNKGNFPGRFSGRQFSNSRSEMNVSTLELGDSALYLCASSLADRAGVNEQFFGPGTRLTVL.